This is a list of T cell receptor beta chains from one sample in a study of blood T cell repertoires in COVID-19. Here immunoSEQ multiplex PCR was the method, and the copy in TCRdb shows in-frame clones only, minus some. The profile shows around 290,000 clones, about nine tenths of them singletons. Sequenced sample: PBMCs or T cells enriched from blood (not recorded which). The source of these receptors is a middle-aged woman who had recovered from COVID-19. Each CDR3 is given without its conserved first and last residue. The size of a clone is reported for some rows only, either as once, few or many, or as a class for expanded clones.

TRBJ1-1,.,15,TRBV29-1,SVVQLQGFGVNTEAF
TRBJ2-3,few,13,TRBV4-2,ASSQAQRDADTQY
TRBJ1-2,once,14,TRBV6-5,ASSYSIVEGNYGYT
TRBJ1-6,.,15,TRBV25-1,ASSALRTGVYNSPLH
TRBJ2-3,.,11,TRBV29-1,SAPGQGTDTQY
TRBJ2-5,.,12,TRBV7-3,ASSRVAGQETQY
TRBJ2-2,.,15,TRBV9,ASSVHYISPGTGELF
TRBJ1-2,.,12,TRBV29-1,SVETPGGQGTYT
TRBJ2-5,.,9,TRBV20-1,SAKPVETQY
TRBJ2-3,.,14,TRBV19,ASKPKTSGITDTQY
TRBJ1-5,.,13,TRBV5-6,ASSLAHSGNQPQH
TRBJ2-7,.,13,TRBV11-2,ASSSKPRGRGEQY
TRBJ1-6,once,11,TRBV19,ASSLRNNSPLH
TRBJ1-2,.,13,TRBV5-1,ASSPSGGRGYGYT
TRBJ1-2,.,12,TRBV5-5,ASSSYRGYYGYT
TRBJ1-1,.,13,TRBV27,ASSHTGSVGTEAF
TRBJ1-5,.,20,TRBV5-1,ASGTSNPGGGGQEVSNQPQH
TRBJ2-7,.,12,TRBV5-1,ASSPGHGPYEQY
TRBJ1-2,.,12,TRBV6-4,ASSAGQDLRGYT
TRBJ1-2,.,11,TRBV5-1,ASSLGANYGYT
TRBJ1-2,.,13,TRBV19,ASSTGTGTGLGYT
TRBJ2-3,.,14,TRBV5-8,ASSLGDRGSTDTQY
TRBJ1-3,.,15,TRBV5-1,ASSPGKGEVPGNTIY
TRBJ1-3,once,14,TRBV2,ASSDVGLSSGNTIY
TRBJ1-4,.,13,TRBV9,ASSVGGRTNEKLF
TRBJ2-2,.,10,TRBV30,AWAQGLGELF
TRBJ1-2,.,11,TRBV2,ASSSDTNYGYT
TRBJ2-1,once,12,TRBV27,ASAEITTYNEQF
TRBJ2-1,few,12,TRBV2,ASGWGGSYNEQF
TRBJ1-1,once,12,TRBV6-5,ASRRDRGPTEAF
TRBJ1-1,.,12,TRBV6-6,ASSPSGVETEAF
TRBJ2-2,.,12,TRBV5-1,ASTLAGNTGELF
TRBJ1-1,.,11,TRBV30,ASPRGQGPEAF
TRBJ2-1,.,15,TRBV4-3,ASSQDGGGSSYNEQF
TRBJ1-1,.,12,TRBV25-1,ASSDQEGADEAF
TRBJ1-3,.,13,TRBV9,ASSVDRGRGDTIY
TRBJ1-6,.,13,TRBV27,ASTREGPYNSPLH
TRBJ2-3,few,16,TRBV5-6,ASSKNWLSPLSTDTQY
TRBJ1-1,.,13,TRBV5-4,ASRAGTGTGTEAF
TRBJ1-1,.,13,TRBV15,ATSRHQHYDTEAF
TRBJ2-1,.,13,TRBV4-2,ASSQGTSGRNEQF
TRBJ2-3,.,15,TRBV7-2,ASSLVVNRDSTDTQY
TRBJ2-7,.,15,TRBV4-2,ASSQAADRGLSYEQY
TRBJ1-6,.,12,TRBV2,ASSDRARYSPLH